The present T cell receptor beta chain was sequenced within a study of blood T cell repertoires in COVID-19 (dated by TCRdb to 2019 to 2021). Describing the broader study: The collaborator samples originated in the United States, Italy and Spain and spanned the acute and convalescent phases of COVID-19. The prospective study material was composed of cDNA or gDNA derived from T cells, B-cell-depleted T cells, or PBMCs. Deeply sampled blood TCRbeta repertoires from subjects exposed to, actively infected with, or recovered from COVID-19 were included in the dataset. The repertoires were made available in a free public database intended to serve as a resource for research on the immune response to SARS-CoV-2. Samples were obtained from the ongoing ImmuneRACE study (first 160 participants) and from 1,254 subjects provided by 6 global collaborators. The sample metadata nearly always contained a de-identified subject ID, COVID-19 status, age in years and sex. Where available, HLA class I and class II types were obtained from metadata supplied by the sample provider rather than from assay-based typing. Here is what the overall study found, with its caveats: Clinical and demographic metadata were provided uncurated, with the amount varying by source and participant.

One collaborating source in Seattle enrolled patients while the patients were actively infected and followed the patients over time throughout the course of disease. Collaborating institutions collected whole blood in K2EDTA tubes following their own protocols. For TCRbeta analysis, collaborators shipped samples in one of three forms: frozen whole blood, isolated PBMCs, or DNA extracted from either of those sample types. TCRbeta CDR3 regions were amplified from genomic DNA using the immunoSEQ Assay, a bias-controlled multiplex PCR. On the authors' methods: The number of nucleated cells in each sample was estimated by amplification of reference gene primers within the assay. Sequence reads were collapsed and filtered to measure the absolute abundance of every unique TCRbeta CDR3 rearrangement. For each sample, productive Simpson clonality was calculated by taking the square root of Simpson's diversity index across productive rearrangements. TCRdb provides this immuneACCESS table in a form limited to in-frame rearrangements. Some clones are lacking; in checked studies, under half of them reflect an unresolved V gene, and why the rest are absent is not known. The DNA was the basis for D and trimming; V, J and clone size are from that table. The sample table holds about 230,000 clones, of which approximately 90% were seen once. Around a tenth of the sample comes from the top ten.

In the case of this clone: The antigen it recognizes is unknown. No base-level quality is on record; no much larger clone is a single base apart.

For this chain, trimming is 3 bases at the V end and 5 bases at the J end, and the number of junction bases without a gene match is 5. In the germline V gene (reference sequence), CDR1 corresponds to SGHAT and CDR2 to FQDESV. Reading from cysteine to phenylalanine, the CDR3 counts 14 amino acids. Left in the record is the CDR3 DNA by itself, 42 bases read in frame from the first base. The source is a man aged 50-60 years with COVID-19, enrolled during active disease. The chain uses TRBV11-1 and TRBJ1-1; TRBD1 agrees with 8 junctional bases. Sequencing was done on a sample of peripheral blood. The sequence in DNA is TGTGCCAGCAGCTTTTCACAGGGGGAGACTGAAGCTTTCTTT. It translates to CASSFSQGETEAFF.